What follows describes a single T cell receptor beta chain. Its specificity is not known. The authors ran a second PCR of 7 to 11 cycles using a sample-barcoded 5' primer and a J-beta primer mix. Every cDNA was tagged by a template-switch adaptor with 12 random nucleotides. TCRdb fed the 5' RACE reads into MiXCR, producing one record per CDR3 protein. The table records hundreds of thousands of distinct CDR3 sequences, approximately 22% of them present only once. This specimen belongs to a study of blood T cells in healthy people across ages. Study-wide points: Changes seen in expanded clonotypes were possibly confounded by donor CMV status left unknown. Older age coincided with a roughly linear decline in TCR beta diversity per million T cells.

Looked up from germline, CDR1 is SEHNR and CDR2 is FQNEAQ (reference sequence). The CDR3 length is 13 residues. The J gene is TRBJ2-5, the V gene TRBV7-9, with D possibly matching TRBD1 (5 bases). The closer fit of TRBJ2-1 to the DNA end suggests the J call may be wrong. Source material: blood. The source of this sequence is a man aged 70 or older in good health. The CDR3 reads CASSLTQANEQFF. CDR3 nucleotides: TGTGCCAGCAGCTTAACACAGGCCAATGAGCAGTTCTTC.